This T cell receptor (beta chain) came from a study of blood T cell repertoires in COVID-19. Individuals aged roughly 18 to 95 years were recruited from 24 US areas. Cohort allocation depended upon clinical history that participants reported. The CDR3 has 14 amino acids. Trimming removed 5 bases from V and 0 bases from J; junction bases left unmatched: 5. From germline, CDR1 is GTSNPN and CDR2 SVGIG (reference sequence). In this sample, this clone turned up a few times. Original data processing: Using reference gene primer amplification, nucleated cell counts were estimated. This table comes from immunoSEQ multiplex PCR, and its TCRdb copy is limited to in-frame clones, with some not included. V, J and clone size are those of that table, while D and trimming were read from the DNA. Here the sample spans approximately 380,000 clones, about 89% being singletons.

The receptor comes from a woman between 40 and 55 years old who had been exposed to COVID-19. The sample was PBMCs or T cells enriched from blood (not recorded which). V usage is TRBV30 and J usage is TRBJ2-3; 7 positions match TRBD2. CDR3 coding DNA: TGTGCCTGGTCGCGGGAGAGTAGCACAGATACGCAGTATTTT. Translation: CAWSRESSTDTQYF.